The 13 T cell receptor beta chains in this list originate from one sample, sequenced in a study of post-analysis software for immune sequencing data. No cognate antigen is known for these TCRs. Broader study findings: Patients showed TRBV5-6, TRBV5-1 and TRBV20-1 among five TRBV segments more frequent than in controls.

Tagging with unique molecular identifiers was a feature of the TCR beta cDNA libraries. TCRdb passed the PCR reads through MiXCR, listing each CDR3 protein once. The sample has 650,000 to 900,000 distinct CDR3 sequences; more than 45% are singletons. Sequenced input: blood. The origin of the receptors is a girl aged 5 to 17 with multiple sclerosis.

This clonotype was seen only a few times. This rearrangement joins TRBV27 to TRBJ2-1; 8 bases align to TRBD2. V lost 6 bases, J lost 5 bases, and 9 bases stayed unmatched. Germline-derived CDR1 and CDR2 are MNHEY and SMNVEV (reference sequence). CDR3 length: 15 residues. The CDR3 reads CASSELADGDNEQFF. The CDR3 nucleotides read TGTGCCAGCAGCGAACTAGCGGATGGGGACAATGAGCAGTTCTTC.

This clonotype was found a few times. The chain has TRBV15 and TRBJ2-3; 10 bases line up with TRBD2. Germline-derived CDR1 and CDR2 are LNHNV and YYDKDF (reference sequence). The CDR3 sequence is 14 residues long. V lost 3 bases to trimming and J lost 6 bases; unmatched junction nucleotides: 3. CDR3: CATSRGLARDTQYF. In DNA, the CDR3 is TGTGCCACCAGCAGGGGACTAGCGCGGGATACGCAGTATTTT.

Only one count was recorded for this clonotype. The CDR3 DNA is TGTGCCAGCAGCGATAGCCGGGATACGCAGTATTTT. It translates to CASSDSRDTQYF. J is TRBJ2-3 and V is TRBV2; no firm D call. The CDR3 runs to 12 residues. CDR1 SNHLY and CDR2 FYNNEI come from the germline V gene. V was trimmed by 6 bases and J by 6 bases, leaving 10 bases between them.

In this sample, this clonotype turned up a few times. This chain links TRBV3-1 with TRBJ2-1, with a tentative D call TRBD2 (6 bases). Germline values: CDR1 LGHDT, CDR2 YNNKEL (reference sequence). Trimming took 4 bases from V and 0 from J, leaving 13 bases between them. CDR3 length: 16 amino acids. This CDR3 reads CASSRSGASSYNEQFF. DNA of the CDR3: TGTGCCAGCAGCCGTAGCGGCGCCAGCTCCTACAATGAGCAGTTCTTC.

The chain couples TRBV29-1 to TRBJ2-5; TRBD2 might be the D (6 bases). CDR3 length equals 11 residues. Trimming removed 3 bases at V and 11 bases at J, with 13 bases between. Germline loops: CDR1 SQVTM, CDR2 ANQGSEA. CDR3 loop: CSVERGWEQYF. Written as DNA, the CDR3 is TGCAGCGTTGAGCGGGGTTGGGAGCAGTACTTC.

The chain is built from TRBV2 and TRBJ1-1; a possible D gene is TRBD1 (6 bases). The CDR3 loop spans 14 amino acids. CDR1 and CDR2 (germline): SNHLY, FYNNEI. Trimming cost V 8 bases and J 3 bases, with 16 bases left between them. The CDR3 region is CASVPGEHYTEAFF. The CDR3 nucleotides read TGTGCCAGCGTTCCAGGGGAACATTACACTGAAGCTTTCTTT.

The chain links TRBV29-1 to TRBJ2-3, with D possibly TRBD2 on 5 matching bases. The germline CDR1 and CDR2 sequences are SQVTM and ANQGSEA. The length of the CDR3 is 14 residues. V gave up 1 base and J gave up 10 bases, with 18 bases separating them. The CDR3 DNA reads TGCAGCGTTGAAGCGGGGAAAGCGAGCTGGTCGCAGTATTTT. This sequence encodes CSVEAGKASWSQYF.

CDR3: CATGSVGHEQYF. CDR3 sequence (DNA): TGTGCCACCGGTTCGGTGGGCCACGAGCAGTACTTC. This chain uses TRBV15 with TRBJ2-7; no reliable D call. The CDR3 consists of 12 residues. Trimming stripped 8 bases from V and 5 bases from J, with 13 bases between. The germline CDR1 and CDR2 sequences are LNHNV and YYDKDF (reference sequence).

This clonotype was observed a few times. This chain links TRBV12-3 or TRBV12-4 with TRBJ2-4; 11 positions agree with TRBD2. This CDR3 spans 16 amino acids. V lost 3 bases to trimming and J lost 8 bases; unmatched junction nucleotides: 9. Here the CDR3 DNA reads TGTGCCAGCAGTTTTTTGCTAGCGGGAGGAGGGGACATTCAGTACTTC. Translated, it gives CASSFLLAGGGDIQYF.

The rearrangement links TRBV4-2 to TRBJ2-5; 7 bases map to TRBD2. The CDR3 is 15 residues long. CDR1 LGHNA and CDR2 YNFKEQ come from the germline V gene. After removal of 8 bases from V and 3 bases from J, the junction contained 12 bases not matched to a gene. Here the CDR3 DNA reads TGTGCCAGCCAAAAGAGGGAGGGTCCAGAAGAGACCCAGTACTTC. Its translation: CASQKREGPEETQYF.

The CDR3 DNA sequence: TGCAGTGCTAAGGCCGGGACTATAGATCAGCCCCAGCATTTT. Amino acids: CSAKAGTIDQPQHF. The chain has TRBV20-1 and TRBJ1-5, with D tentatively TRBD1 (5 bases). CDR1 is DFQATT, CDR2 SNEGSKA, per germline (reference sequence). The length of the CDR3 is 14 residues. V lost 4 bases and J 5 bases, leaving 15 bases between the germline ends.

The J gene is TRBJ2-7, the V gene TRBV15, with 10 bases that match TRBD2. Germline lookup yields CDR1 LNHNV and CDR2 YYDKDF (reference sequence). The CDR3 is made up of 15 amino acids. Unmatched junction bases numbered 1, after V lost 1 base and J lost 1 base. In DNA form, the CDR3 reads TGTGCCACCAGCAGAGTGACTAGCGGGTCCTACGAGCAGTACTTC. Translation: CATSRVTSGSYEQYF.

On this clonotype itself: The junction shows a germline mismatch at one end, possibly a read error. The J gene is TRBJ2-1, the V gene TRBV7-3, with 7 bases lining up with TRBD2. The CDR3 loop spans 18 amino acids. Germline CDR1 SGHTA, CDR2 FQGTGA. CDR3: CASSLTESWGGVGNEQFF. As DNA, the CDR3 is TGTGCCAGCAGCTTAACCGAGTCCTGGGGGGGTGTGGGTAATGAACAGTTCTTC. Filled out from reference TRBV7-3 and TRBJ2-1, the complete variable domain reads GAGVSQTPSNKVTEKGKYVELRCDPISGHTALYWYRQSLGQGPEFLIYFQGTGAADDSGLPNDRFFAVRPEGSVSTLKIQRTERGDSAVYLCASSLTESWGGVGNEQFFGPGTRLTVL.